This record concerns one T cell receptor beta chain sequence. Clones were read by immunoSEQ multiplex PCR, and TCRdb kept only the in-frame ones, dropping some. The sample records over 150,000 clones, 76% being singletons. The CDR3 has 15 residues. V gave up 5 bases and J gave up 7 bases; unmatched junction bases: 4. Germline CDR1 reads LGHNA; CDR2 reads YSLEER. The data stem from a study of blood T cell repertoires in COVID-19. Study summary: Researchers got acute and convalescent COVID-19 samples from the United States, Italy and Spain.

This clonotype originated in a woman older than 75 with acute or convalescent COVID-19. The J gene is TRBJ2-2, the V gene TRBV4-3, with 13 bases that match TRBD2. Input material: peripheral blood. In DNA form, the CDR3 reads TGCGCCAGCAGCAGACTAGCGGGGGGCGTCGGGGAGCTGTTTTTT. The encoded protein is CASSRLAGGVGELFF.